The 12 T cell receptor beta chains below were found in one sample sequenced in a study of tumor-infiltrating lymphocytes in primary liver carcinoma. The source of the blood RNA was unsorted whole blood, and germline DNA was extracted as well. Production of TCR beta cDNA used about 500 ng total RNA together with a constant-region primer. Libraries of TCR beta came from three nested multiplex PCR rounds with slightly modified ARM-PCR. TRBV1-TRBV30 forward primers paired with a C-beta reverse primer drove the first two PCR rounds, about 9 cycles each. Each CDR3 protein is one row after TCRdb ran MiXCR on the multiplex PCR reads. The sample carries 250,000 to 400,000 distinct CDR3 sequences, 65% recorded once. The specimen sequenced was peripheral blood. The receptors stem from a man aged 35 to 55 with primary liver carcinoma and hepatitis B virus infection.

Points on this clonotype: The junction shows a germline mismatch at one end, possibly a read error. The V call is TRBV10-2, the J call TRBJ2-1, with D perhaps assigned TRBD1 or TRBD2 (5 bases each). Germline loops: CDR1 WSHSY, CDR2 SAAADI. The CDR3 sequence is 14 residues long. The CDR3 nucleotides read TGCGCTAGCAGCCCCCCCCAGGGAGCGGTTGAGCAGTTCTTC. Its protein product is CASSPPQGAVEQFF.

The chain joins TRBV6-5 to TRBJ1-4; no clear D. V lost 4 bases and J lost 6, with 15 bases in between. Germline V gene data show CDR1 as MNHEY and CDR2 as SVGAGI. CDR3 size: 15 residues. The CDR3 region is CASSSRATSDEKLFF. The CDR3 DNA follows: TGTGCCAGCAGTTCAAGGGCCACTTCTGATGAAAAACTGTTTTTT.

V is TRBV6-2 or TRBV6-3 and J is TRBJ2-2; D tentatively fits TRBD1 or TRBD2 (5 bases each). V gave up 5 bases and J gave up 6 bases, with 13 bases separating them. The CDR3 loop spans 14 amino acids. Germline lookup yields CDR1 MNHEY and CDR2 SVGEGT. The DNA for the CDR3 is TGTGCCAGCAGTCCCAATGTGGGGGCCGGGGAGCTGTTTTTT. Protein product: CASSPNVGAGELFF.

Concerning this clonotype: A single base separates this from a much larger clone, so it may be a read error. The rearrangement links TRBV6-1 to TRBJ1-2; D not resolved. CDR1 and CDR2 from the germline V gene are MNHNS and SASEGT. The CDR3 contains 14 residues. Between the trimmed V and J ends, which lost 4 bases and 5 bases, there was a span of 14 bases. The CDR3: CASSGPGIVYGYTF. The CDR3 DNA follows: TGTGCCAGCAGTGGTCCCGGGATAGTTTATGGCTACACCTTC.

Ten or more counts support this clonotype. The V gene is TRBV12-3 or TRBV12-4, the J gene TRBJ2-3; D is unclear. The V end was cut by 1 base, the J end by 6 bases, with 5 bases between. The CDR3 spans 12 residues. The CDR3 here is CASSLVPDTQYF. The CDR3 DNA sequence: TGTGCCAGCAGTTTAGTACCGGATACGCAGTATTTT.

The genes are TRBV7-9 and TRBJ2-5; 9 nucleotides align to TRBD1. Germline V gene lookup returns CDR1 SEHNR and CDR2 FQNEAQ (reference sequence). V gave up 5 bases and J gave up 5 bases; unmatched junction bases: 9. The CDR3 extends over 15 amino acids. The CDR3 protein is CASSARTGGQETQYF. The CDR3 DNA reads TGTGCCAGCAGCGCGCGAACAGGGGGCCAGGAGACCCAGTACTTC.

In the case of this clonotype: This may be a read error, as it is one base from a much larger clone. The chain joins TRBV6-5 to TRBJ2-2; TRBD1 is a possible D gene (6 bases). Germline CDR1 MNHEY, CDR2 SVGAGI. V shed 7 bases and J shed 8 bases, with 11 bases lying between them. The CDR3 is made up of 12 amino acids. CDR3 nucleotide sequence: TGTGCCAGCACAGGGGTAGCGGGGGAGCTGTTTTTT. Translated: CASTGVAGELFF.

The chain is built from TRBV6-6 and TRBJ2-7; TRBD1 matches 8 bases. This CDR3 region has 15 residues. V shed 2 bases, J shed 4 bases, and the junction held 7 bases outside the gene matches. Germline assignment: CDR1 MNHNY and CDR2 SVGAGI (reference sequence). The DNA of the CDR3 is TGTGCCAGCAGTTACGGAGGACAGGGCGGGTACGAGCAGTACTTC. It translates to CASSYGGQGGYEQYF.

Comment on this clonotype: One base away lies a much larger clone, so this may be a sequencing read error. No conserved phenylalanine or tryptophan is present at the end of the CDR3, so a read error is the likely explanation. The CDR3: CASSYLGQGNSEQYL. The CDR3 coding sequence is TGTGCCAGCAGTTACCTGGGACAGGGTAACTCGGAGCAGTACTTA. This sequence joins TRBV6-5 and TRBJ2-7, with TRBD1 identical over 9 bases. Looked up from germline, CDR1 is MNHEY and CDR2 is SVGAGI. Trimming removed 2 bases from V and 7 bases from J; junction bases left unmatched: 9. CDR3 length equals 15 residues.

This chain uses TRBV11-2 with TRBJ2-1; D unclear. Looked up from germline, CDR1 is SGHAT and CDR2 is FQNNGV. The V end was cut by 5 bases, the J end by 10 bases, with 18 bases between. This CDR3 spans 14 amino acids. Written as DNA, the CDR3 is TGTGCCAGCAGCCGGTCTATCTTGAGTCACGAGCAGTTCTTC. Encoded protein: CASSRSILSHEQFF.

A word on this clonotype: Its ends do not fully match the called genes, so a read error is possible. This rearrangement joins TRBV6-5 to TRBJ1-5, with D perhaps matching TRBD1 (6 bases). This CDR3 spans 14 amino acids. Germline V gene lookup returns CDR1 MNHEY and CDR2 SVGAGI. CDR3 coding DNA: TGTACCAGCAGGGGAGGTGACATATATCAGCCCCAGCATTTT. It codes for CTSRGGDIYQPQHF.

This sequence joins TRBV28 and TRBJ1-2; no clear D. The CDR3 loop spans 13 amino acids. Trimming took off 2 bases at V and 3 bases at J, with 7 bases between the two ends. Looked up from germline, CDR1 is MDHEN and CDR2 is SYDVKM. This CDR3 reads CASSLGVHYGYTF. CDR3 DNA: TGTGCCAGCAGTTTAGGTGTGCACTATGGCTACACCTTC.